This entry describes one TCR beta chain. Its target is not known. The CDR3 is 16 amino acids. The germline CDR1 and CDR2 sequences are LGHNA and YNFKEQ. Trimming removed 4 bases from V and 7 bases from J; junction bases left unmatched: 11. This sample was taken from a study of CD8 T cells in ankylosing spondylitis. Whole-study findings and limits: A CD8+ phenotype characterized the disease-linked clones, which were relatively rare in peripheral blood. In synovial fluid and blood from reactive arthritis, some motif variants were previously reported. Ankylosing spondylitis blood appeared to carry a characteristic TCR beta motif of roughly eight highly homologous variants.

The TCR beta libraries were generated through quantitative 5'-RACE incorporating molecular barcodes. TCRdb redid the calling of the 5' RACE reads with MiXCR, one entry per CDR3 protein. The sample consists of about 540,000 distinct CDR3 sequences, approximately 11% of them appearing once. The V and J genes are TRBV4-2 and TRBJ2-4; TRBD2 aligns across 9 bases. This sequence was found in a male donor with ankylosing spondylitis. The material sequenced was blood, either unsorted or a sorted T cell fraction (not recorded which). The CDR3 DNA reads TGTGCCAGCAGCCCTTCCGCGGCTAGCGGGGTCAACATTCAGTACTTC. Encoded protein: CASSPSAASGVNIQYF.